This T cell receptor (beta chain) was found in a study of shared clonotypes between healthy human individuals. Looking at the study overall: Donors consisted of a couple of women and three men between 18 and 49.

Comment on this clone: Antigen unknown.

Methods used by the authors: ImmunoSEQ output held junction-only sequences without quality scores, so filtering differed. Here immunoSEQ multiplex PCR was the method, and the copy in TCRdb shows in-frame clones only, minus some. V and J calls plus clone size are reproduced from that table; the DNA served to infer D and trimming. The top ten clones hold 24% of a sample with some 740,000 clones, 90% to 95% of them seen once. CD45RO negativity and positive selection for CCR7 defined naive CD8 cells, a population that excluded terminally differentiated effector memory CD45RA+ cells. Donors comprised healthy HIV-negative adults lacking recent acute infections or vaccinations. Findings and caveats of the study: Rarefaction demonstrated incomplete sorted-subset sequencing despite large depth.

This CDR3 has 13 residues. In germline, CDR1 is SGDLS, CDR2 YYNGEE. The V end lost 7 bases, the J end lost 4 bases, and 12 bases lay between the germline ends. This receptor was taken from a man aged 25 to 45 in good health. The J gene is TRBJ2-1, the V gene TRBV9; no clear D. Sequencing was carried out using naive CD8+ T cells sorted from blood. The CDR3, as DNA: TGTGCCAGCGGCCCCCCAGAGTACAATGAGCAGTTCTTC. Amino acids: CASGPPEYNEQFF.